The T cell receptor (beta chain) described here comes from a study of blood T cell repertoires in COVID-19. Trimming removed 3 bases from V and 1 base from J; junction bases left unmatched: 0. This CDR3 region has 13 residues. In germline, CDR1 is MDHEN, CDR2 SYDVKM. Here immunoSEQ multiplex PCR was the method, and the copy in TCRdb shows in-frame clones only, minus some. The sample contains around 60,000 clones, around 90% of which appear only once. The source of this sequence is a man over 45 with active COVID-19. This chain links TRBV28 with TRBJ2-7, with TRBD1 matching over 7 bases. Sequenced input: peripheral blood. CDR3 DNA: TGTGCCAGCAGTTTCAGGGGGTCCTACGAGCAGTACTTC. Encoded protein: CASSFRGSYEQYF.